These 2 T cell receptor beta chains were all obtained from the same sample, sequenced in a study of technical replicates of blood from several donors. Profiled with immunoSEQ multiplex PCR; TCRdb holds only in-frame clones, not every one. The data show tens of thousands of clones, with around 96% seen just once and 0.3% to 0.35% held by the top ten. Sample: T cells isolated from PBMCs. Receptor source: a human donor in good health.

V usage is TRBV6-6 and J usage is TRBJ1-4; D ambiguous. V dropped 2 bases and J dropped 7 bases, with 11 bases sitting between them. Germline lookup yields CDR1 MNHNY and CDR2 SVGAGI (reference sequence). This CDR3 comprises 14 residues. The DNA for the CDR3 is TGTGCCAGCAGTTACGCGTATGGTGGTGAAAAACTGTTTTTT. Translation: CASSYAYGGEKLFF.

The CDR3 loop is CASSTLRDSGNTEAFF. The CDR3 DNA sequence: TGTGCCAGCAGTACGCTCCGGGACAGTGGCAACACTGAAGCTTTCTTT. The V and J genes are TRBV27 and TRBJ1-1; 7 bases fit TRBD1. This CDR3 region has 16 residues. V dropped 5 bases and J dropped 2; count of bases not matched to a gene: 11. Per germline, CDR1 MNHEY and CDR2 SMNVEV (reference sequence).